There are many counts of the clone carrying this T cell receptor beta chain. Time point indicated: newly diagnosed GD, antithyroid drugs for less than 3 months. PBMCs provided the RNA from which the TCR library was made. Peripheral blood, at about 10 milliliters, went into EDTA tubes. These data belong to a study of regulatory T cells in long-lasting Graves disease. V was cut by 6 bases and J by 0 bases, with 12 bases left in between. This CDR3 is 15 amino acids long. Looked up from germline, CDR1 is SNHLY and CDR2 is FYNNEI. Arm-PCR of CDR3 regions and iRepertoire HTBI primers were used to build TCR beta libraries. TCRdb itself ran the multiplex PCR reads through MiXCR, one entry per CDR3 protein. The table has hundreds of thousands of distinct CDR3 sequences, under 20% seen once; the top ten hold 15% to 20%. The same data also went into a second study, on T cells in Graves' hyperthyroidism and ophthalmopathy.

The input for sequencing was peripheral blood mononuclear cells (PBMCs), taken at new diagnosis, from a patient treated with antithyroid drugs. The V and J genes are TRBV2 and TRBJ2-1, with D possibly being TRBD2 (6 bases). The sequence was collected from a woman in her 30s with Graves disease. The DNA of the CDR3 is TGTGCCAGCAGAAGGGGACTTAGCTCCTACAATGAGCAGTTCTTC. It is translated as CASRRGLSSYNEQFF.